Detailed here is one T cell receptor beta chain. This sample is drawn from a study of blood T cell repertoires in COVID-19. V dropped 4 bases and J dropped 3 bases, with 10 bases sitting between them. Germline V gene lookup returns CDR1 SQVTM and CDR2 ANQGSEA. The CDR3 spans 12 residues. Study members were between roughly 18 and 89 years old and lived in around 24 US regions. TCRdb keeps only in-frame clones here, not all; method: immunoSEQ multiplex PCR. The data hold approximately 300,000 clones, with around nine tenths observed a single time. The clonotype originates from a woman aged 25 to 39 who had been exposed to COVID-19. V and J are TRBV29-1 and TRBJ2-7; D perhaps matches TRBD1 (5 bases). Material for sequencing was PBMCs or T cells enriched from blood (not recorded which). CDR3 sequence: CSVVGQGYEQYF. CDR3 sequence (DNA): TGCAGCGTTGTTGGGCAGGGCTACGAGCAGTACTTC.